The clone carrying this T cell receptor beta chain came up a few times. What it binds is not known. PCR primers comprised 60 Vbeta and 13 Jbeta primers. Data came from immunoSEQ multiplex PCR; TCRdb stores just in-frame clones and leaves some out. The sample shows approximately 170,000 clones, roughly 80% of them seen only once. Healthy individuals who donated bone marrow served as the donors. Germline V gene data show CDR1 as KGHSH and CDR2 as LQKENI. The CDR3 has 15 residues. Trimming took off 2 bases at V and 3 bases at J, with 13 bases between the two ends. These data come from a study of cytomegalovirus exposure and HLA in healthy donors. General study results and limits: Analysis was carried out at a later point, and it linked a missense DCLRE1C variant to TCR beta V- and J-gene trimming.

The sample consisted of PBMCs. This TCR was recovered from a man aged 45-65 years in good health and CMV-seropositive. The chain couples TRBV18 to TRBJ2-5; a possible D gene is TRBD1 (5 bases). The CDR3 spells CASSPEARVKETQYF. The CDR3, as DNA: TGTGCCAGCTCACCAGAGGCCAGGGTAAAAGAGACCCAGTACTTC.